This T cell receptor beta chain comes out of a study of T cell changes during pregnancy in multiple sclerosis. From germline, CDR1 is MGHDK and CDR2 SYGVNS. This CDR3 region has 14 residues. V lost 2 bases, J lost 5 bases, and 1 base stayed unmatched. Profiling relied on immunoSEQ multiplex PCR, and the TCRdb table lists in-frame clones only, not all of them. The sample has 35,000 to 45,000 clones, around nine tenths seen once. The sample consisted of CD4+ T cells from peripheral blood mononuclear cells, taken after pregnancy. The gene calls are TRBV25-1 and TRBJ2-1, with 9 bases that match TRBD2. This TCR derives from a female donor with multiple sclerosis, enrolled in a pregnancy study. This CDR3 reads CASSEGLANNEQFF. The DNA of the CDR3 is TGTGCCAGCAGTGAAGGACTAGCGAACAATGAGCAGTTCTTC.